A single sample gave rise to the 16 T cell receptor beta chains below, sequenced in a study of Tregs in tolerant kidney transplant recipients. Recipients received nonmyeloablative bone marrow transplants from related graft donors, with transient mixed chimerism. The data were produced by immunoSEQ multiplex PCR, yet TCRdb's version contains in-frame clones alone and is incomplete. The table lists roughly 64,000 clones, more than 70% of them singletons. The source was CD4+ T cells from blood (PBMCs), collected 6 months after the transplant. The receptors stem from a human patient who received a combined kidney and bone marrow transplant. Some T cells may be provided by the graft donor.

V is TRBV29-1 and J is TRBJ1-5; D gene uncertain. The V gene lost 6 bases and the J gene lost 5 bases, with 17 bases spanning the gap. The length of the CDR3 is 14 residues. Germline-derived CDR1 and CDR2 are SQVTM and ANQGSEA. CDR3 amino acids: CSVSNGIVDQPQHF. The CDR3 DNA is TGCAGCGTGTCTAACGGTATAGTGGATCAGCCCCAGCATTTT.

A single count supports this clone. The chain is built from TRBV4-1 and TRBJ2-1; D is undetermined. Looked up from germline, CDR1 is MGHRA and CDR2 is YSYEKL. The CDR3 totals 13 residues. V shed 1 base and J shed 3 bases, with 4 bases lying between them. In nucleotides, the CDR3 is TGCGCCAGCAGCCAAGCCTACTACAATGAGCAGTTCTTC. It translates to CASSQAYYNEQFF.

This clone was observed a handful of times. The chain uses TRBV15 and TRBJ2-7; possibly TRBD2 for D (6 bases). The CDR3 is 16 residues long. Trimming removed 0 bases at V and 1 base at J, with 13 bases between. Germline lookup yields CDR1 LNHNV and CDR2 YYDKDF (reference sequence). Here the CDR3 reads CATSRDRGIGSYEQYF. The CDR3 DNA reads as TGTGCCACCAGCAGAGATCGCGGGATTGGGTCCTACGAGCAGTACTTC. The variable domain in full, completed from reference TRBV15 and TRBJ2-7, reads DAMVIQNPRYQVTQFGKPVTLSCSQTLNHNVMYWYQQKSSQAPKLLFHYYDKDFNNEADTPDNFQSRRPNTSFCFLDIRSPGLGDTAMYLCATSRDRGIGSYEQYFGPGTRLTVT.

The rearrangement links TRBV11-2 to TRBJ1-3; TRBD1 is a possible D gene (5 bases). The CDR3 is 15 residues long. Trimming took off 2 bases at V and 0 bases at J, with 8 bases between the two ends. CDR1 SGHAT and CDR2 FQNNGV come from the germline V gene. CDR3 residues: CASSLQGISGNTIYF. The CDR3 region has the DNA TGTGCCAGCAGCTTACAGGGAATCTCTGGAAACACCATATATTTT.

This clone was seen a single time. The chain uses TRBV29-1 and TRBJ2-1; 10 positions match TRBD2. V shed 4 bases, J shed 4 bases, and the junction held 4 bases outside the gene matches. Germline V gene lookup returns CDR1 SQVTM and CDR2 ANQGSEA. This CDR3 contains 14 residues. CDR3: CSVVGTSAYNEQFF. DNA of the CDR3: TGCAGCGTTGTGGGGACTAGCGCGTACAATGAGCAGTTCTTC.

The rearrangement joins TRBV6-6 to TRBJ2-7; D is uncertain. V lost 2 bases and J 4 bases, leaving 3 bases between the germline ends. CDR1 and CDR2 (germline): MNHNY, SVGAGI (reference sequence). The CDR3 runs 11 residues. This CDR3 reads CASSYRYEQYF. In DNA, the CDR3 is TGTGCCAGCAGTTACCGGTACGAGCAGTACTTC.

The sample holds one count of this clone. The rearrangement links TRBV5-5 to TRBJ2-7; TRBD1 aligns across 8 bases. The germline gives CDR1 SGHKS, CDR2 YYEKEE (reference sequence). With 2 bases clipped from V and 1 base from J, the junction kept 2 bases outside the gene matches. The CDR3 length is 14 residues. CDR3 protein: CASSFDRGSYEQYF. As DNA, the CDR3 is TGTGCCAGCAGCTTTGACAGGGGATCCTACGAGCAGTACTTC.

This sequence joins TRBV5-4 and TRBJ2-1, with a possible D match to TRBD2 (5 bases). V was cut by 3 bases and J by 6 bases, with 19 bases left in between. The germline V gene encodes CDR1 SGHNT and CDR2 YYREEE (reference sequence). The CDR3 spans 16 residues. CDR3 in DNA: TGTGCCAGCAGCTACCCTGCACGGGTTGAGGGCAATGAGCAGTTCTTC. Translating it yields CASSYPARVEGNEQFF.

The chain carries TRBV19 and TRBJ2-7, with 7 bases that match TRBD1. After removal of 4 bases from V and 2 bases from J, the junction contained 8 bases not matched to a gene. The CDR3 runs 15 residues. Germline V CDR1 and CDR2: LNHDA, SQIVND (reference sequence). CDR3 residues: CASSRDRSTPYEQYF. In DNA form, the CDR3 reads TGTGCCAGTAGTAGGGACAGATCAACTCCCTACGAGCAGTACTTC.

For this clone: Since no conserved phenylalanine or tryptophan closes the CDR3, a read error is the likely cause. The V gene is TRBV7-9, the J gene TRBJ2-7; maybe TRBD1 (6 bases). CDR3 length equals 13 residues. Trimming took 3 bases from V and 2 from J, leaving 8 bases between them. The germline gives CDR1 SEHNR, CDR2 FQNEAQ (reference sequence). CDR3 in amino acids: CASSFWGPYEQYL. The CDR3 DNA sequence: TGTGCCAGCAGCTTTTGGGGGCCCTACGAGCAGTACCTC.

The chain carries TRBV18 and TRBJ1-5; D might be TRBD1 (6 bases). The CDR3 runs to 14 residues. Germline CDR1 reads KGHSH; CDR2 reads LQKENI. The V end lost 2 bases, the J end lost 6 bases, and 11 bases lay between the germline ends. CDR3 loop: CASSPGGNGQPQHF. The CDR3 DNA follows: TGTGCCAGCTCACCAGGGGGCAATGGTCAGCCCCAGCATTTT.

CDR3 region: CASGPGAGANTGELFF. The CDR3 region has the DNA TGTGCTAGTGGTCCAGGGGCAGGGGCGAACACCGGGGAGCTGTTTTTT. This chain joins TRBV12-5 and TRBJ2-2; perhaps TRBD1 as D (6 bases). Trimming cost V 5 bases and J 0 bases, with 13 bases left between them. There are 16 residues in the CDR3. Germline V gene sequence: CDR1 LGHNT, CDR2 FRNRAP.

The J gene is TRBJ2-3, the V gene TRBV5-1; TRBD2 agrees at 9 bases. CDR3 size: 16 residues. Germline V CDR1 and CDR2: SGHRS, YFSETQ. V dropped 0 bases and J dropped 2; count of bases not matched to a gene: 4. The CDR3 DNA reads as TGCGCCAGCAGCTTGGTTGGCGGGGGGGCCACAGATACGCAGTATTTT. Encoded protein: CASSLVGGGATDTQYF.

Concerning this clone itself: This same CDR3 is encoded by further DNA sequences in the sample. This chain links TRBV15 with TRBJ1-6, with D unclear. Germline loops: CDR1 LNHNV, CDR2 YYDKDF (reference sequence). Trimming removed 1 base at V and 4 bases at J, with 5 bases between. This CDR3 region has 14 residues. CDR3 sequence reads: CATSRAGYNSPLHF. CDR3 in DNA: TGTGCCACCAGCAGAGCGGGTTATAATTCACCCCTCCACTTT.

A word on this clone: This sample includes further DNA sequences coding for the same CDR3. The V gene is TRBV2, the J gene TRBJ1-2; D gene uncertain. CDR1 SNHLY and CDR2 FYNNEI come from the germline V gene. The ends were cut back, 4 bases at V and 4 bases at J, with 7 bases in the middle. CDR3 length: 12 residues. CDR3: CASSGDSYGYTF. The CDR3 bases are TGTGCCAGCAGTGGAGACTCCTATGGCTACACCTTC.

The chain is built from TRBV5-4 and TRBJ1-3; D not certain. Germline-derived CDR1 and CDR2 are SGHNT and YYREEE (reference sequence). Trimming removed 3 bases from V and 2 bases from J, with 3 bases in between. The CDR3 is 12 amino acids. CDR3 sequence: CASSSAGNTIYF. The CDR3 bases are TGTGCCAGCAGCTCCGCTGGAAACACCATATATTTT.